A single sample is the source of the 23 T cell receptor beta chains below, sequenced in a study of T cell repertoires in cytomegalovirus infection. TCRdb re-analysed the reads in MiXCR, keeping a single row per CDR3 protein. The top ten hold more than 15% of the sample, which has about 140,000 distinct CDR3 sequences, 5.5% to 7% seen once. Sequencing was carried out using PBMCs. These receptors were obtained from a human donor in good health (CMV status not recorded). Some clones in this sample may be carry-over from other donors' samples.

This clonotype was seen at least ten times. This chain joins TRBV2 and TRBJ1-6; possible D gene TRBD1, 5 bases. The germline V gene encodes CDR1 SNHLY and CDR2 FYNNEI. The CDR3 is 15 residues long. V lost 1 base and J lost 4, with 8 bases in between. The CDR3 protein is CASSEVTVYNSPLHF. CDR3 nucleotides: TGTGCCAGCAGTGAAGTGACAGTTTATAATTCACCCCTCCACTTT.

This clonotype was picked up a small number of times. The gene calls are TRBV7-2 and TRBJ1-1, with 7 bases lining up with TRBD1. CDR1 and CDR2 (germline): SGHTA, FQGNSA. The V segment lost 10 bases and the J segment 0 bases; nucleotides outside the gene matches: 14. CDR3 length: 16 amino acids. DNA of the CDR3: TGTGCCACCCCAAGGACAGGCCTTCGGATGAACACTGAAGCTTTCTTT. Translating it yields CATPRTGLRMNTEAFF.

There are a few counts of this clonotype. The V call is TRBV7-9, the J call TRBJ1-2, with D perhaps TRBD1 (5 bases). V was shortened by 6 bases and J by 11 bases, with 16 bases between the two germline ends. The CDR3 is 12 residues long. Germline V lookup: CDR1 SEHNR, CDR2 FQNEAQ (reference sequence). For the CDR3, the DNA is TGTGCCAGCAGTCCACCGGGACTCGCGTACACCTTC. Protein sequence: CASSPPGLAYTF.

This clonotype was picked up many times. The genes are TRBV7-2 and TRBJ2-1; possible D gene TRBD1, 5 bases. Germline V lookup: CDR1 SGHTA, CDR2 FQGNSA. V was cut by 3 bases and J by 7 bases, with 13 bases left in between. The CDR3 consists of 14 residues. CDR3 coding DNA: TGTGCCAGCAGCTTTATCCCAGGGTCTAATGAGCAGTTCTTC. It is translated as CASSFIPGSNEQFF.

This clonotype was seen only a few times. The V call is TRBV18, the J call TRBJ1-1; perhaps TRBD1 as D (6 bases). The germline CDR1 and CDR2 sequences are KGHSH and LQKENI. The length of the CDR3 is 16 residues. V lost 3 bases and J lost 5, with 19 bases in between. The chain's CDR3 is CASSPLDSSSGTEAFF. The CDR3 DNA follows: TGTGCCAGCTCACCCCTGGACAGCTCATCTGGGACTGAAGCTTTCTTT.

This clonotype was seen repeatedly, ten times or more. J is TRBJ1-5 and V is TRBV19; D is possibly TRBD1 (5 bases). Germline lookup yields CDR1 LNHDA and CDR2 SQIVND (reference sequence). Trimming shortened V by 5 bases and J by 0 bases, and 20 bases separated the two germline ends. This CDR3 has 18 residues. DNA for the CDR3: TGTGCCAGTAGTTTCCTCACCAGTCGGGGCTATAGCAATCAGCCCCAGCATTTT. Translated, it gives CASSFLTSRGYSNQPQHF.

This clonotype was counted only a few times. The rearrangement links TRBV10-3 to TRBJ1-1; D is possibly TRBD1 (5 bases). The CDR3 is 14 amino acids. Trimming left V 5 bases short and J 4 bases short, with 14 bases between. The germline V gene has CDR1 ENHRY and CDR2 SYGVKD. DNA of the CDR3: TGTGCCATCAGTTCCAGGGAGTTGGGCACTGAAGCTTTCTTT. The encoded protein is CAISSRELGTEAFF.

This clonotype has a count of ten or more. The CDR3 loop is CASGSRTGGRRDTQYF. CDR3 nucleotide sequence: TGTGCCAGCGGGTCCCGGACAGGGGGGCGAAGAGATACGCAGTATTTT. This chain uses TRBV28 with TRBJ2-3, with TRBD1 identical over 10 bases. The CDR3 is 16 amino acids. Germline CDR1 and CDR2: MDHEN and SYDVKM. V was pared by 8 bases and J by 5 bases, with 13 bases of the junction left unmatched.

This clonotype was detected a few times. V and J are TRBV2 and TRBJ2-1; perhaps TRBD1 as D (6 bases). CDR3 length: 16 residues. The V end was cut by 3 bases, the J end by 4 bases, with 16 bases between. Germline CDR1 and CDR2: SNHLY and FYNNEI. Here the CDR3 reads CASSEGRGRRYNEQFF. CDR3 coding DNA: TGTGCCAGCAGTGAGGGCAGGGGAAGGCGGTACAATGAGCAGTTCTTC.

This clonotype has just a few counts. The chain is built from TRBV18 and TRBJ1-1; possibly TRBD1 for D (5 bases). CDR1 is KGHSH, CDR2 LQKENI, per germline. The germline V and J ends were trimmed by 6 bases and 3 bases, with 8 bases remaining between them. The CDR3 runs to 12 residues. This CDR3 is CASSQGDTEAFF. CDR3 bases: TGTGCCAGCTCTCAAGGGGACACTGAAGCTTTCTTT.

This clonotype was seen just once. This may be a read error: a much more frequent sequence differs by one nucleotide. The V call is TRBV28, the J call TRBJ2-5; D is ambiguous. The CDR3 covers 14 residues. Looked up from germline, CDR1 is MDHEN and CDR2 is SYDVKM. Trimming cost V 3 bases and J 2 bases, with 10 bases left between them. The CDR3 DNA is TGTGCCAGCAGTTTTAATCCGCAGCAAGAGACCCAGTACTTC. It is translated as CASSFNPQQETQYF.

Ten or more counts support this clonotype. The CDR3 region is CASSLRVQNYGYTF. In nucleotides, the CDR3 is TGTGCCAGCAGCTTACGCGTTCAGAACTATGGCTACACCTTC. This sequence joins TRBV7-2 and TRBJ1-2; D not certain. In germline, CDR1 is SGHTA, CDR2 FQGNSA. The CDR3 is made up of 14 amino acids. The germline V and J ends were trimmed by 2 bases and 2 bases, with 9 bases remaining between them.

In its sample, this clonotype was seen many times. The chain is built from TRBV7-2 and TRBJ2-5; no clear D. The CDR3 is made up of 12 amino acids. Trimming pared 5 bases from V and 5 bases from J, leaving 9 bases between. Germline V gene data show CDR1 as SGHTA and CDR2 as FQGNSA. This CDR3 reads CASSRTHETQYF. CDR3 bases: TGTGCCAGCAGCCGCACCCACGAGACCCAGTACTTC.

The chain couples TRBV12-3 or TRBV12-4 to TRBJ2-5; D call uncertain. This CDR3 has 11 residues. V was clipped by 5 bases and J by 3 bases, with 4 bases between them. The CDR3 coding sequence is TGTGCCAGCAGTGTAGAAGAGACCCAGTACTTC. The encoded protein is CASSVEETQYF.

The rearrangement uses TRBV9 and TRBJ2-4; 9 bases line up with TRBD2. Per germline, CDR1 SGDLS and CDR2 YYNGEE. After removal of 4 bases from V and 7 bases from J, the junction contained 12 bases not matched to a gene. The CDR3 length is 16 residues. CDR3: CASSPPAGAGGNIQYF. The CDR3 coding sequence is TGTGCCAGCAGCCCTCCCGCGGGGGCGGGGGGGAACATTCAGTACTTC. The full variable domain, its missing parts supplied by reference TRBV9 and TRBJ2-4, is DSGVTQTPKHLITATGQRVTLRCSPRSGDLSVYWYQQSLDQGLQFLIQYYNGEERAKGNILERFSAQQFPDLHSELNLSSLELGDSALYFCASSPPAGAGGNIQYFGAGTRLSVL.

Many counts were recorded for this clonotype. This sequence joins TRBV5-1 and TRBJ2-1; 7 bases agree with TRBD2. J lost 0 bases, V lost 4 bases, and 4 bases had no gene match. CDR3 size: 15 residues. Germline V lookup: CDR1 SGHRS, CDR2 YFSETQ. The CDR3 loop is CASSGGLLSYNEQFF. DNA of the CDR3: TGCGCCAGCAGCGGGGGACTACTCTCCTACAATGAGCAGTTCTTC.

This clonotype was seen repeatedly, ten times or more. This chain joins TRBV5-1 and TRBJ1-1; D is undetermined. The V gene's germline CDR1 is SGHRS and CDR2 YFSETQ. The CDR3 runs to 13 residues. V lost 5 bases and J lost 5, with 13 bases in between. The CDR3 loop reads CASRYGQNTEAFF. The CDR3 coding sequence is TGCGCCAGCAGATATGGCCAGAATACTGAAGCTTTCTTT.

Many counts were recorded for this clonotype. This chain uses TRBV18 with TRBJ2-6, with TRBD1 identical over 10 bases. V trimming: 3 bases; J trimming: 1 base; junction bases outside the gene matches: 12. The CDR3 contains 20 residues. From germline, CDR1 is KGHSH and CDR2 LQKENI. The CDR3 region has the DNA TGTGCCAGCTCACCGAGATTGCCGGGACAGGGGTTGTCTGGGGCCAACGTCCTGACTTTC. It codes for CASSPRLPGQGLSGANVLTF.

In this sample, this clonotype turned up many times. The rearrangement uses TRBV28 and TRBJ2-7; D unresolved. CDR1 is MDHEN and CDR2 is SYDVKM in the germline V gene. Trimming shortened V by 1 base and J by 2 bases, and 12 bases separated the two germline ends. There are 15 residues in the CDR3. CDR3 sequence reads: CASSLLGPTTYEQYF. The CDR3 nucleotides are TGTGCCAGCAGTTTATTGGGTCCCACTACCTACGAGCAGTACTTC.

This clonotype has only a few counts. This chain connects TRBV6-2 or TRBV6-3 to TRBJ1-4; D is possibly TRBD1 (5 bases). The germline V and J ends were trimmed by 6 bases and 5 bases, with 13 bases remaining between them. CDR1 and CDR2 (germline): MNHEY, SVGEGT. The CDR3 runs to 14 residues. DNA for the CDR3: TGTGCCAGCAGCGACGAAAGACAGAATGAAAAACTGTTTTTT. Its protein product is CASSDERQNEKLFF.

This clonotype has a count of ten or more. The gene calls are TRBV3-1 and TRBJ1-6, with D unresolved. Trimming stripped 2 bases from V and 7 bases from J, with 15 bases between. Germline assignment: CDR1 LGHDT and CDR2 YNNKEL (reference sequence). This CDR3 is 16 amino acids long. CDR3 nucleotides: TGTGCCAGCAGCCAAAGCGCTCAGCTCCGAAATTCACCCCTCCACTTT. This encodes CASSQSAQLRNSPLHF.

There are a few counts of this clonotype. The gene calls are TRBV29-1 and TRBJ2-7; TRBD1 matches at 9 bases. V dropped 1 base and J dropped 6; count of bases not matched to a gene: 10. The CDR3 runs 15 residues. In germline, CDR1 is SQVTM, CDR2 ANQGSEA. The CDR3 DNA reads TGCAGCGTTGAAGGAGGGACAGGGACTGATGGCGAGCAGTACTTC. It yields the protein CSVEGGTGTDGEQYF.

This clonotype has a handful of counts. The CDR3 sequence: CASSFPTGGISTEAFF. The CDR3 DNA is TGCGCCAGCAGCTTCCCGACAGGGGGCATAAGCACTGAAGCTTTCTTT. The V and J genes are TRBV5-1 and TRBJ1-1, with TRBD1 matching over 10 bases. The CDR3 has 16 amino acids. Germline values: CDR1 SGHRS, CDR2 YFSETQ. The J segment lost 4 bases and the V segment lost 2 bases, leaving 8 bases of the junction unmatched.